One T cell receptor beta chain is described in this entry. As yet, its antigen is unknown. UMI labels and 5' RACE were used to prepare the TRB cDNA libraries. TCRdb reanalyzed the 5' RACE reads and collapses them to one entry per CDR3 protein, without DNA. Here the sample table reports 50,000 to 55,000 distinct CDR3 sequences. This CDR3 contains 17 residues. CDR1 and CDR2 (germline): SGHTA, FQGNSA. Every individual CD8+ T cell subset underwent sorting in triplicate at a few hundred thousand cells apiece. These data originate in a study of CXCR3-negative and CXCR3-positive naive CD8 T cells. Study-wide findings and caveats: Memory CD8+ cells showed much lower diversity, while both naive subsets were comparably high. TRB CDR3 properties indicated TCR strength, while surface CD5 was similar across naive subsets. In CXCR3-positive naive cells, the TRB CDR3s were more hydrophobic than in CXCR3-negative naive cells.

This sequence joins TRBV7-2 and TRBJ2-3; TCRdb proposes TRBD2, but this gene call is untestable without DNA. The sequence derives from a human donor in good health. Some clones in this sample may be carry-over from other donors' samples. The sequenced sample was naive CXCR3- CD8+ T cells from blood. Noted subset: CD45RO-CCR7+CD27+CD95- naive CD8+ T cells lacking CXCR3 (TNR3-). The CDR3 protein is CASSPIKGLSSTDTQYF.